The present T cell receptor beta chain was sequenced within a study of blood T cell repertoires in COVID-19. About the study: Samples representing acute and convalescent COVID-19 were sourced from the United States, Italy and Spain. Sources were T cells, B-cell-depleted T cells, or PBMCs; the material itself was cDNA or gDNA.

Under the authors' procedure: Nucleated cell number was recorded as an estimate derived from reference gene primer amplification. Data came from immunoSEQ multiplex PCR; TCRdb stores just in-frame clones and leaves some out. That table is the source of V, J and clone size, and D and trimming were worked out from the DNA. The data hold 260,000 or so clones, with nearly 90% observed a single time. The CDR3 length is 15 residues. Per the germline V gene, CDR1 is SGHDN and CDR2 is FVKESK. Trimming left V 3 bases short and J 4 bases short, with 15 bases between. Sequenced sample: peripheral blood. The origin of this receptor is a man younger than 30 with active or convalescent COVID-19. The rearrangement joins TRBV14 to TRBJ1-2, with a tentative D call TRBD1 (5 bases). The CDR3 DNA is TGTGCCAGCAGCCATGGACATCGATCATCCTATGGCTACACCTTC. Its protein product is CASSHGHRSSYGYTF.